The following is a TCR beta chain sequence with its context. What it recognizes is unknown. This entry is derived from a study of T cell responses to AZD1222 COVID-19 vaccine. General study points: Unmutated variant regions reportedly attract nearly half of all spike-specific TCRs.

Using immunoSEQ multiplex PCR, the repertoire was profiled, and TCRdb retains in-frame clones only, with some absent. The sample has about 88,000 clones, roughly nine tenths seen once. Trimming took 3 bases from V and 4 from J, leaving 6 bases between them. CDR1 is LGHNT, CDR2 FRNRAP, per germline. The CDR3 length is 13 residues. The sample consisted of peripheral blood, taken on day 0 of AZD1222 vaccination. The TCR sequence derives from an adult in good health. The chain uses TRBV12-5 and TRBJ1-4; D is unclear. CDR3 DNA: TGTGCTAGTGGTTTTGTGAGTAATGAAAAACTGTTTTTT. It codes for CASGFVSNEKLFF.